This entry lists 20 T cell receptor beta chains sequenced from one sample in a study of cytomegalovirus exposure and HLA in healthy donors. The PCR was carried out with 60 Vbeta primers and 13 Jbeta primers. Method: immunoSEQ multiplex PCR; TCRdb's copy keeps in-frame clones and lacks some. The sample has 100,000 to 150,000 clones, 75% to 85% seen once. Sequences were obtained from PBMCs. These receptors were taken from a woman aged 50 to 65 in good health and CMV-seropositive.

The chain recombines TRBV7-9 with TRBJ2-1; D unclear. V lost 5 bases and J 8 bases, leaving 22 bases between the germline ends. The CDR3 length is 16 residues. Germline V lookup: CDR1 SEHNR, CDR2 FQNEAQ (reference sequence). The DNA of the CDR3 is TGTGCCAGCAGCCCCCCCGGCCGACTCCGTGGAGATGAGCAGTTCTTC. Translating it yields CASSPPGRLRGDEQFF.

This chain uses TRBV28 with TRBJ1-5; 8 nucleotides align to TRBD1. Trimming at V came to 4 bases and at J to 6 bases, leaving 17 bases not matched to a gene. This CDR3 has 18 residues. Germline CDR1 is MDHEN and CDR2 is SYDVKM. CDR3: CASSSGGAGRGFGQPQHF. CDR3 nucleotide sequence: TGTGCCAGCAGTTCAGGGGGCGCGGGTAGGGGATTCGGTCAGCCCCAGCATTTT. The variable domain in full, with the rest retrieved from reference TRBV28 and TRBJ1-5, is DVKVTQSSRYLVKRTGEKVFLECVQDMDHENMFWYRQDPGLGLRLIYFSYDVKMKEKGDIPEGYSVSREKKERFSLILESASTNQTSMYLCASSSGGAGRGFGQPQHFGDGTRLSIL.

V gene TRBV7-2 combines with J gene TRBJ2-5, with 7 bases that match TRBD1. V lost 2 bases, J lost 5 bases, and 5 bases stayed unmatched. In germline, CDR1 is SGHTA, CDR2 FQGNSA. The CDR3 covers 14 residues. This chain's CDR3 is CASSLRQGRETQYF. CDR3 DNA sequence: TGTGCCAGCAGCTTACGACAGGGTAGGGAGACCCAGTACTTC.

The V gene is TRBV4-2, the J gene TRBJ1-2; 7 nucleotides agree with TRBD1. V dropped 1 base and J dropped 4; count of bases not matched to a gene: 6. Germline CDR1 and CDR2: LGHNA and YNFKEQ. The CDR3 is made up of 15 amino acids. The CDR3 DNA is TGTGCCAGCAGCCAAGCCTCCAGGGACAGCTATGGCTACACCTTC. This sequence encodes CASSQASRDSYGYTF.

The chain is built from TRBV19 and TRBJ1-1, with D perhaps matching TRBD1 (5 bases). The CDR3 extends over 13 amino acids. The germline V gene encodes CDR1 LNHDA and CDR2 SQIVND (reference sequence). The V and J ends lost 1 base and 10 bases respectively, with 13 bases between them. The DNA for the CDR3 is TGTGCCAGTAGTATAGTTGTTGACAGTGCAGCTTTCTTT. It is translated as CASSIVVDSAAFF.

This clone was observed once. This chain joins TRBV5-1 and TRBJ2-1; the match to TRBD2 covers 11 bases. Germline CDR1 and CDR2: SGHRS and YFSETQ. The V gene end was trimmed by 6 bases and the J gene end by 8 bases; junction bases not matched to a gene: 7. The CDR3 sequence is 14 residues long. CDR3 amino acids: CASTETSGIHEQFF. As DNA, the CDR3 is TGCGCCAGCACCGAGACTAGCGGGATCCATGAGCAGTTCTTC.

The V and J genes are TRBV29-1 and TRBJ2-3; a possible D gene is TRBD2 (5 bases). V was pared by 4 bases and J by 2 bases, with 13 bases between. The CDR3 sequence is 14 residues long. Germline CDR1 is SQVTM and CDR2 is ANQGSEA. CDR3 in amino acids: CSVGSLASTDTQYF. DNA for the CDR3: TGCAGCGTTGGAAGCCTAGCCTCCACAGATACGCAGTATTTT.

Worth noting for this clone: One junction end disagrees with the germline gene, perhaps due to a read error. V gene TRBV2 combines with J gene TRBJ1-1; unclear D gene. The CDR3 spans 12 residues. The germline CDR1 and CDR2 sequences are SNHLY and FYNNEI. The CDR3 loop is CASIYDGFRNSF. The CDR3 DNA is TGTGCCAGCATTTATGACGGGTTTCGTAACTCTTTT.

This clone was detected only a few times. The chain is built from TRBV5-1 and TRBJ2-6, with 7 bases identical to TRBD1. CDR1 and CDR2 (germline): SGHRS, YFSETQ. The J segment lost 1 base and the V segment lost 4 bases, leaving 2 bases of the junction unmatched. The CDR3 runs to 15 residues. The CDR3 DNA reads TGCGCCAGCAGCGAACAGGGGTCTGGGGCCAACGTCCTGACTTTC. It codes for CASSEQGSGANVLTF.

The rearrangement uses TRBV11-3 and TRBJ2-6; possible D gene TRBD1, 5 bases. Deletions cut 5 bases from V and 0 bases from J, with 14 bases between. CDR1 is SGHNT and CDR2 is YENEEA in the germline V gene. This CDR3 contains 17 residues. The CDR3 protein is CASSPGQGFSGANVLTF. DNA of the CDR3: TGTGCCAGCAGCCCCGGGCAGGGCTTCTCTGGGGCCAACGTCCTGACTTTC.

This clone is a singleton in its sample. The chain carries TRBV11-2 and TRBJ2-3, with 8 bases aligning to TRBD2. This CDR3 region has 12 residues. From germline, CDR1 is SGHAT and CDR2 FQNNGV. Trimming took 5 bases from V and 8 from J; bases not matched to a gene: 3. The CDR3 DNA reads TGTGCCAGCAGCCAAGGGACTAGTACGCAGTATTTT. It specifies CASSQGTSTQYF. Based on the CDR3 plus reference TRBV11-2 and TRBJ2-3, the full variable domain is EAGVAQSPRYKIIEKRQSVAFWCNPISGHATLYWYQQILGQGPKLLIQFQNNGVVDDSQLPKDRFSAERLKGVDSTLKIQPAKLEDSAVYLCASSQGTSTQYFGPGTRLTVL.

This sequence joins TRBV7-2 and TRBJ1-3; TRBD1 matches 10 bases. Germline CDR1 reads SGHTA; CDR2 reads FQGNSA. Trimming removed 6 bases from V and 0 bases from J; junction bases left unmatched: 5. CDR3 length equals 16 residues. The CDR3: CASSRQGAYSGNTIYF. DNA for the CDR3: TGTGCCAGCAGTAGACAGGGGGCTTACTCTGGAAACACCATATATTTT.

This clone was seen more than once but under ten times. The chain combines TRBV5-4 with TRBJ1-1, with D hard to call. The germline gives CDR1 SGHNT, CDR2 YYREEE (reference sequence). There are 12 residues in the CDR3. The V end lost 1 base, the J end lost 4 bases, and 5 bases lay between the germline ends. CDR3 amino acids: CASSLYSTEAFF. CDR3 in DNA: TGTGCCAGCAGCTTGTATAGCACTGAAGCTTTCTTT.

This clone occurred a few times. The chain joins TRBV4-3 to TRBJ2-7; maybe TRBD1 (6 bases). This CDR3 comprises 14 residues. In germline, CDR1 is LGHNA, CDR2 YSLEER. V was cut by 4 bases and J by 3 bases, with 13 bases left in between. In DNA, the CDR3 is TGCGCCAGCAGCCCAACAACAGGGTTCTACGAGCAGTACTTC. Its translation is CASSPTTGFYEQYF.

This clone was recorded a few times. This chain joins TRBV25-1 and TRBJ2-1, with D unclear. The V and J ends lost 5 bases and 8 bases respectively, with 4 bases between them. In germline, CDR1 is MGHDK, CDR2 SYGVNS. This CDR3 is built from 10 residues. The CDR3, as DNA: TGTGCCAGCAGTTCCGATGAGCAGTTCTTC. It yields the protein CASSSDEQFF. The full variable domain, completed using reference TRBV25-1 and TRBJ2-1, is EADIYQTPRYLVIGTGKKITLECSQTMGHDKMYWYQQDPGMELHLIHYSYGVNSTEKGDLSSESTVSRIRTEHFPLTLESARPSHTSQYLCASSSDEQFFGPGTRLTVL.

The chain is built from TRBV7-3 and TRBJ2-6, with 12 bases lining up with TRBD1. The length of the CDR3 is 18 residues. J lost 4 bases, V lost 1 base, and 5 bases had no gene match. Germline CDR1 is SGHTA and CDR2 is FQGTGA. The CDR3 spells CASSLKGQGATGANVLTF. As DNA, the CDR3 is TGTGCCAGCAGCTTAAAGGGACAGGGGGCGACCGGGGCCAACGTCCTGACTTTC.

This chain links TRBV15 with TRBJ2-3; D remains unclear. Germline CDR1 is LNHNV and CDR2 is YYDKDF (reference sequence). The CDR3 has 17 residues. The ends were cut back, 1 base at V and 2 bases at J, with 16 bases in the middle. CDR3 sequence: CATSRGPYSSITDTQYF. CDR3 DNA: TGTGCCACCAGCAGAGGCCCTTACTCTTCCATCACAGATACGCAGTATTTT.

This chain connects TRBV4-3 to TRBJ2-5; D not certain. V lost 3 bases and J lost 2, with 10 bases in between. The CDR3 loop spans 14 amino acids. Germline V gene lookup returns CDR1 LGHNA and CDR2 YSLEER. CDR3 sequence (DNA): TGCGCCAGCAGCCACCTGTTGCGGCAAGAGACCCAGTACTTC. Translation gives CASSHLLRQETQYF.

This sequence joins TRBV30 and TRBJ2-3, with D tentatively TRBD1 (5 bases). Germline V gives CDR1 GTSNPN, CDR2 SVGIG (reference sequence). The CDR3 loop spans 14 amino acids. Between the trimmed V and J ends, which lost 4 bases and 4 bases, there was a span of 15 bases. CDR3: CAWKGPDEADTQYF. CDR3 DNA sequence: TGTGCCTGGAAGGGGCCCGATGAGGCAGATACGCAGTATTTT.

The rearrangement joins TRBV7-8 to TRBJ1-1; D is undetermined. V was pared by 5 bases and J by 2 bases, with 15 bases between. CDR3 length equals 15 residues. Germline-derived CDR1 and CDR2 are SGHVS and FQNEAQ. CDR3 sequence: CASSLGRSGNTEAFF. In DNA form, the CDR3 reads TGTGCCAGCAGCCTCGGTAGGTCAGGAAACACTGAAGCTTTCTTT.